This T cell receptor (beta chain) was profiled in a study of control samples from healthy donors and cancer patients. The V and J ends lost 5 bases and 4 bases, in that order; junction bases with no gene match: 4. The CDR3 extends over 12 amino acids. The germline V gene encodes CDR1 DFQATT and CDR2 SNEGSKA (reference sequence). Sequencing was performed with immunoSEQ multiplex PCR; in TCRdb, only in-frame clones are kept and a portion is missing. The sample shows roughly 130,000 clones, 88% of them seen only once. The sequenced sample was blood. The gene calls are TRBV20-1 and TRBJ2-5, with TRBD1 matching over 7 bases. The TCR was taken from a woman in her thirties in good health. The CDR3 is CSAGGTAETQYF. CDR3 in DNA: TGCAGTGCTGGTGGGACAGCAGAGACCCAGTACTTC.